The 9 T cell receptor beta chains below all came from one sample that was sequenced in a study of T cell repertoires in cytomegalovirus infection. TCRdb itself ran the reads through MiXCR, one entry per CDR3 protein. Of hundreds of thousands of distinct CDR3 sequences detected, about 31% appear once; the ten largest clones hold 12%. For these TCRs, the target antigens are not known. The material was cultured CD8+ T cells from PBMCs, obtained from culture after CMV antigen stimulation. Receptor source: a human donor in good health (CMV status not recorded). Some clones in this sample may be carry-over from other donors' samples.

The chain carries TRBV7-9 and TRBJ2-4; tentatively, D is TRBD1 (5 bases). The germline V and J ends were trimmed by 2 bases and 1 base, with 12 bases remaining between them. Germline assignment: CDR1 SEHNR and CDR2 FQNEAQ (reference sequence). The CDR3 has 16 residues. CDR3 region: CASSLPPRQAKNIQYF. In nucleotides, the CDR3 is TGTGCCAGCAGCTTACCGCCTAGACAGGCCAAAAACATTCAGTACTTC.

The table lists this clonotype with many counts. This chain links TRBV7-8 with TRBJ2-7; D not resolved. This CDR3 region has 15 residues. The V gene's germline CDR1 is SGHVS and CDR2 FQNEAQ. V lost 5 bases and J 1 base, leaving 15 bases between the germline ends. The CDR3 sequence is CASSTLDGSSYEQYF. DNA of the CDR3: TGTGCCAGCAGCACACTGGACGGTTCTTCCTACGAGCAGTACTTC.

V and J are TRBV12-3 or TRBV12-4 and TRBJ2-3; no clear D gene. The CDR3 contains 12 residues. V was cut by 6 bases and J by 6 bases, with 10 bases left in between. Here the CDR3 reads CASRDGEDTQYF. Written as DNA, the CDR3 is TGTGCCAGCAGGGACGGTGAGGATACGCAGTATTTT.

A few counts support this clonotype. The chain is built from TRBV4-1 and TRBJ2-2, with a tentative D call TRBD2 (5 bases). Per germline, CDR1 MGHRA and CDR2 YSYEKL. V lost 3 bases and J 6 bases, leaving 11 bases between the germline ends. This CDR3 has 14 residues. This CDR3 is CASSHLDGAGELFF. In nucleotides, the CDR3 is TGCGCCAGCAGCCACCTCGACGGGGCCGGGGAGCTGTTTTTT.

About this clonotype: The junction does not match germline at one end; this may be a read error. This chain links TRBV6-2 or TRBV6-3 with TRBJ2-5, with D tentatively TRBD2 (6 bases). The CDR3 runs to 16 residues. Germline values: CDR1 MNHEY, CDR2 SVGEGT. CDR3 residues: CANSFTTGTGSETQYF. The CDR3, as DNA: TGTGCCAACAGTTTCACTACCGGGACTGGCAGTGAGACCCAGTACTTC.

Here the CDR3 DNA reads TGTGCCAGCGGCGGACAGGATCTCTATGGCTACACCTTC. It yields the protein CASGGQDLYGYTF. The V gene is TRBV6-6, the J gene TRBJ1-2; 7 bases map to TRBD1. V gave up 8 bases and J gave up 4 bases; unmatched junction bases: 7. The CDR3 length is 13 residues. CDR1 MNHNY and CDR2 SVGAGI come from the germline V gene (reference sequence).

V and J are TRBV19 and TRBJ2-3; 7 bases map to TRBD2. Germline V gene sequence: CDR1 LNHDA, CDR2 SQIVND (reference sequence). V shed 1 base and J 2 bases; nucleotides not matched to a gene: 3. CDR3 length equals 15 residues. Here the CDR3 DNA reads TGTGCCAGTAGTATAGGCGGGACTAACACAGATACGCAGTATTTT. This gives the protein CASSIGGTNTDTQYF.

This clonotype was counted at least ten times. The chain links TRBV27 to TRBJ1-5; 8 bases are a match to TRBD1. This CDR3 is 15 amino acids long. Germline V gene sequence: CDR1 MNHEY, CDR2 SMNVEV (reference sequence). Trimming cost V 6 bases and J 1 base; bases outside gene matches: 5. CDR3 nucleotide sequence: TGTGCCAGCAGCTCGACAGGGGTGAGCAATCAGCCCCAGCATTTT. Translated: CASSSTGVSNQPQHF.

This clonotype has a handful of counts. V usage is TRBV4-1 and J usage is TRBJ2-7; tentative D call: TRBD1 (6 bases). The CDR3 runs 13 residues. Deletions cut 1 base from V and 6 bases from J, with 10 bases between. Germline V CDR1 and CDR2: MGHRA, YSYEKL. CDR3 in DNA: TGCGCCAGCAGCCAAGTCAGGGGATCCGAGCAGTACTTC. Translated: CASSQVRGSEQYF.